These 2 T cell receptor beta chains came from one sample sequenced in a study of T cell changes during pregnancy in multiple sclerosis. Sequencing used immunoSEQ multiplex PCR; TCRdb keeps in-frame clones, though not all of them. The sample lists tens of thousands of clones; 90% were seen once. The sequences come from peripheral blood, collected in the first trimester of pregnancy. The receptors stem from a female donor in good health, enrolled as a control in a pregnancy study.

The chain is built from TRBV19 and TRBJ1-5; 9 bases are shared with TRBD1. Germline V gene sequence: CDR1 LNHDA, CDR2 SQIVND (reference sequence). V trimming: 7 bases; J trimming: 2 bases; junction bases outside the gene matches: 12. The CDR3 length is 17 residues. The CDR3 here is CASNPGTGISGNQPQHF. Here the CDR3 DNA reads TGTGCCAGTAACCCTGGGACAGGGATATCGGGCAATCAGCCCCAGCATTTT.

The gene calls are TRBV18 and TRBJ2-2; no definite D call. Trimming removed 0 bases at V and 4 bases at J, with 9 bases between. The V gene's germline CDR1 is KGHSH and CDR2 LQKENI. The CDR3 contains 15 residues. The CDR3 nucleotides are TGTGCCAGCTCACCACCGATGGCTGGCACCGGGGAGCTGTTTTTT. The encoded protein is CASSPPMAGTGELFF.